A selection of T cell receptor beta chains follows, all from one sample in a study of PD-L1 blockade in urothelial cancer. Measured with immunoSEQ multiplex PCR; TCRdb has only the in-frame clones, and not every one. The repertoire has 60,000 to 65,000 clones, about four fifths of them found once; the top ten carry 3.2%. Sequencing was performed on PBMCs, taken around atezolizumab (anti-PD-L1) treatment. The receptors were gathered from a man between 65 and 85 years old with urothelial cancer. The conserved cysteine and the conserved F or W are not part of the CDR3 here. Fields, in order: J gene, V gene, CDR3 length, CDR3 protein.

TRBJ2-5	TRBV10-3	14	AISESGAGEGETQY
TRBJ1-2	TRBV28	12	ASRRMGRAAGYT
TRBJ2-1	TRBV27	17	ASSLSGGRADGSYNEQF
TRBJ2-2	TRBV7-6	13	ASSLGGLNTGELF
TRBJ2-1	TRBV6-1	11	ASSETRYNEQF
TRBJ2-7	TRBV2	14	ASSGTSGLSSYEQY
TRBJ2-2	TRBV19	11	ASSIYSGGELF
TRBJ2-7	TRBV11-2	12	ASSRDRERYEQY
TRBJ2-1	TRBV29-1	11	SVLALSYNEQF
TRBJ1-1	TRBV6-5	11	ATNTRVGTEAF
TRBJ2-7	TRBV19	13	ASSRTGTSPYEQY
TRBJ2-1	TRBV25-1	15	ASEGLAGKSSYNEQF
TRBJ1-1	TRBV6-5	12	ASRVDRVGSEAF
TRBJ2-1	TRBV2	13	ASSRGTSFLNEQF
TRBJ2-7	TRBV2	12	ASTSGTGDYEQY
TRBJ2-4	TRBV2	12	ASSGWTGGHIQY
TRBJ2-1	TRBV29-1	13	SVYLPREPGNEQF
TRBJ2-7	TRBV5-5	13	ASSWGTSGAYEQY
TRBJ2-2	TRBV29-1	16	SPHELALGRVNTGELF
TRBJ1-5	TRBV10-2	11	ASSVGVYQPQH
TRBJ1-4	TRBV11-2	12	ASSKGQGNEKLF
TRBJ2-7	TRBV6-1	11	ASRVGQVYEQY
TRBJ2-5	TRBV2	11	ASSVRPQETQY
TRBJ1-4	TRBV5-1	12	ASSLQQGNEKLF
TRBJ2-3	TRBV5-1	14	ASSLQGDQITDTQY
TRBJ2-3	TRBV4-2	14	ASSQDASENTDTQY
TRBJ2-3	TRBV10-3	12	AISVTRDTDTQY
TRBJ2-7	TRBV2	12	ASSELGSSYEQY
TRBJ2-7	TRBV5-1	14	ASSLQGESPVYEQY
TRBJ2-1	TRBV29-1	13	SVRGLAGVGNEQF
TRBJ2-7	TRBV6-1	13	ASSKNTGSSYEQY
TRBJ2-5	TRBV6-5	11	ASSYGGVETQY
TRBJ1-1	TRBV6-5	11	ASSYPGRGDAF
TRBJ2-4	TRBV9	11	ASSGAAKNIQY
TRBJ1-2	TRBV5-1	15	ASSLDRDRGVDYGYT
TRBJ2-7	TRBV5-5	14	ASSLGQGLFFYEQY
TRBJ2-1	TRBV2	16	ASRATPGLAGAANEQF
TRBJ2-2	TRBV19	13	ASRAASGPPGELF
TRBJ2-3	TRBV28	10	ATTESTDTQY
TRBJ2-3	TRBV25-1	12	ASRTTGGTDTQY
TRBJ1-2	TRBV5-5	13	ASSLGSSGRSGYT
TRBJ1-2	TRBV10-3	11	AASFDSNYGYT
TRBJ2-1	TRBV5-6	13	ASSFLAVSYNEQF
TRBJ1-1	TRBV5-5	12	ASTQGAWNTEAF
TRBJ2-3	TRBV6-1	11	ASSQSGTSTQY
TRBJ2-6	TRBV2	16	ASSPTAATNSGANVLT
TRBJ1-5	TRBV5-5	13	ASSFAGDDNQPQH
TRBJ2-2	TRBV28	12	ATATGGHDGELF
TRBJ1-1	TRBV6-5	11	ASNSGRRSEAF
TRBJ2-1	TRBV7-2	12	AIADAGAHNEQF
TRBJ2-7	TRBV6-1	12	ASSEQWSSYEQY
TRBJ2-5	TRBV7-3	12	ASSPGGSKETQY
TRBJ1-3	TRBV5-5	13	ATRRGDYSGNTIY
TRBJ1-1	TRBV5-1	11	ASSFPGDSEAF